This T cell receptor beta chain was found in a study of blood T cell repertoires in COVID-19. Study-wide background: Samples came from the United States, Italy and Spain, spanning acute and convalescent COVID-19. T cells, B-cell-depleted T cells, or PBMCs supplied cDNA or gDNA.

Germline-derived CDR1 and CDR2 are MDHEN and SYDVKM. V was trimmed by 5 bases and J by 10 bases, leaving 14 bases between them. The CDR3 spans 12 residues. Authors' methods: For nucleated cells, counts were estimated from reference gene primer amplification. Using immunoSEQ multiplex PCR, the repertoire was profiled, and TCRdb retains in-frame clones only, with some absent. D and trimming come from the DNA, and the V and J calls and clone size come from that table. The sample holds under 150,000 clones, about 76% seen once. V usage is TRBV28 and J usage is TRBJ1-1; the D is unclear. What was sequenced was peripheral blood. The sequence was collected from a woman aged 60-70 years with active or convalescent COVID-19. In DNA, the CDR3 is TGTGCCAGCAGTGAGAGGGCCCAACGAGCTTTCTTT. Amino acids: CASSERAQRAFF.